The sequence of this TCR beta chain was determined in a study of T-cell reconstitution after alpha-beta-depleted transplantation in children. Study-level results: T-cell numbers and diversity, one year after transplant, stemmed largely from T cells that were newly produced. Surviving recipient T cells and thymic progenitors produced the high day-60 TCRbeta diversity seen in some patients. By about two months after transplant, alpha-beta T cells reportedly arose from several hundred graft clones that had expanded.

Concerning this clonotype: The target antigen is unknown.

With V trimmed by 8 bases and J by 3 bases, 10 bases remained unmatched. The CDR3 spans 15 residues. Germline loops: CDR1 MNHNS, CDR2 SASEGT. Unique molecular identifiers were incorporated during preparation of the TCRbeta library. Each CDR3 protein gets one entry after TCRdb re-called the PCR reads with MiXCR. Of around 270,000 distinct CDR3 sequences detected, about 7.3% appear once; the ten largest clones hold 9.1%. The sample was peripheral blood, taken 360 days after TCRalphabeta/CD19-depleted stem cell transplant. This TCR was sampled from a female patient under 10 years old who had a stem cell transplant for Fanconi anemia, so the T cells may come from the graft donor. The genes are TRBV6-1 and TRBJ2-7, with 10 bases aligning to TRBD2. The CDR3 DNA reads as TGTGCCAGCGGGAGCTTAGCGGGGGGCATCTACGAGCAGTACTTC. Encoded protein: CASGSLAGGIYEQYF.